One sample yielded the 29 T cell receptor beta chains listed below, sequenced in a study of CD8+ T cells in alopecia areata. Regarding treatment: oral pan-JAK inhibitor, 5-10 mg twice daily. Isolated RNA was reverse transcribed into cDNA used as the sequencing template. Sequencing used immunoSEQ multiplex PCR; TCRdb keeps in-frame clones, though not all of them. The sample has about 140,000 clones, approximately 90% seen once. This material consisted of CD8+ T cells sorted from blood, taken at week 4, from a patient treated with tofacitinib. The receptors shown here come from a human donor with alopecia areata.

This clone has a handful of counts. This chain links TRBV30 with TRBJ1-2, with D unresolved. Trimming left V 2 bases short and J 0 bases short, with 7 bases between. CDR3 length: 13 amino acids. Germline V gene data show CDR1 as GTSNPN and CDR2 as SVGIG (reference sequence). CDR3 coding DNA: TGTGCCTGGAGTCAACCAACTAACTATGGCTACACCTTC. Protein product: CAWSQPTNYGYTF.

The chain carries TRBV29-1 and TRBJ2-3; D is uncertain. V was trimmed by 6 bases and J by 11 bases, leaving 15 bases between them. The CDR3 contains 11 residues. Germline V lookup: CDR1 SQVTM, CDR2 ANQGSEA. The CDR3 DNA is TGCAGCGTCCTCTTAGGGTTAGAGCAGTATTTT. Translation gives CSVLLGLEQYF.

This clone was detected only a few times. The chain combines TRBV27 with TRBJ2-1; D remains unclear. Germline lookup yields CDR1 MNHEY and CDR2 SMNVEV (reference sequence). Trimming removed 4 bases from V and 0 bases from J, with 7 bases in between. This CDR3 spans 14 amino acids. The CDR3 loop is CASSSLSSYNEQFF. As DNA, the CDR3 is TGTGCCAGCAGTTCACTGAGCTCCTACAATGAGCAGTTCTTC.

The chain couples TRBV27 to TRBJ1-5; TRBD1 agrees at 7 bases. Germline CDR1 reads MNHEY; CDR2 reads SMNVEV (reference sequence). The CDR3 extends over 14 amino acids. After removal of 8 bases from V and 5 bases from J, the junction contained 9 bases not matched to a gene. The CDR3 nucleotides are TGTGCCAGCGGAAAACAGGGGTGGGATCAGCCCCAGCATTTT. Residues: CASGKQGWDQPQHF.

The chain couples TRBV6-5 to TRBJ2-1; 11 bases are a match to TRBD2. The CDR3 runs 15 residues. CDR1 MNHEY and CDR2 SVGAGI come from the germline V gene. V lost 6 bases to trimming and J lost 4 bases; unmatched junction nucleotides: 5. The CDR3 sequence is CASRAGTSGYNEQFF. In DNA, the CDR3 is TGTGCCAGCAGGGCGGGGACTAGCGGTTACAATGAGCAGTTCTTC.

This clone is a singleton in its sample. The chain carries TRBV19 and TRBJ1-1; D ambiguous. This CDR3 is 11 amino acids long. Germline V CDR1 and CDR2: LNHDA, SQIVND (reference sequence). Trimming pared 6 bases from V and 4 bases from J, leaving 6 bases between. The CDR3 DNA sequence: TGTGCCAGTAGCGGGGTCACTGAAGCTTTCTTT. Residues: CASSGVTEAFF.

V and J are TRBV29-1 and TRBJ2-7; either TRBD1 or TRBD2 may supply D (7 bases each). The CDR3 covers 16 residues. V was pared by 7 bases and J by 6 bases, with 28 bases between. Germline V gene sequence: CDR1 SQVTM, CDR2 ANQGSEA. CDR3 amino acids: CSALIAGIGQGGEQYF. The CDR3 DNA reads TGCAGCGCACTGATAGCGGGCATCGGTCAGGGGGGCGAGCAGTACTTC.

V is TRBV9 and J is TRBJ2-1, with TRBD1 identical over 7 bases. V lost 8 bases and J lost 3; bases outside the gene matches: 11. This CDR3 comprises 15 residues. In germline, CDR1 is SGDLS, CDR2 YYNGEE. This CDR3 is CASSTGTEYYNEQFF. Here the CDR3 DNA reads TGTGCCAGTTCAACCGGGACAGAGTACTACAATGAGCAGTTCTTC.

The V gene is TRBV7-6, the J gene TRBJ2-7; 13 nucleotides agree with TRBD2. The CDR3 runs 14 residues. V was pared by 5 bases and J by 3 bases, with 1 base of the junction left unmatched. Germline V CDR1 and CDR2: SGHVS, FNYEAQ. In DNA form, the CDR3 reads TGTGCCAGCAGCACTAGCGGGAGGGGCTACGAGCAGTACTTC. Translated: CASSTSGRGYEQYF. The entire variable domain, with the rest obtained from reference TRBV7-6 and TRBJ2-7, is as follows: GAGVSQSPRYKVTKRGQDVALRCDPISGHVSLYWYRQALGQGPEFLTYFNYEAQQDKSGLPNDRFSAERPEGSISTLTIQRTEQRDSAMYRCASSTSGRGYEQYFGPGTRLTVT.

The chain carries TRBV13 and TRBJ2-1; the match to TRBD2 covers 8 bases. Trimming removed 5 bases from V and 6 bases from J; junction bases left unmatched: 12. Germline CDR1 is PRHDT and CDR2 is FYEKMQ (reference sequence). The CDR3 consists of 16 residues. The CDR3 protein is CASSRRDSGLANEQFF. The CDR3 DNA reads TGTGCCAGCAGCAGACGGGACTCCGGACTAGCCAATGAGCAGTTCTTC.

This chain joins TRBV19 and TRBJ1-2; perhaps TRBD1 as D (6 bases). The CDR3 spans 15 residues. Germline CDR1 and CDR2: LNHDA and SQIVND (reference sequence). Between the trimmed V and J ends, which lost 2 bases and 0 bases, there was a span of 10 bases. DNA of the CDR3: TGTGCCAGTAGTATAAACAGGGTTCCTAACTATGGCTACACCTTC. Amino acids: CASSINRVPNYGYTF.

The genes are TRBV27 and TRBJ1-4; D not certain. CDR1 and CDR2 from the germline V gene are MNHEY and SMNVEV (reference sequence). This CDR3 region has 14 residues. V lost 5 bases to trimming and J lost 0 bases, with 7 bases between them. CDR3 coding DNA: TGTGCCAGCAGTGGCGTCCCAACTAATGAAAAACTGTTTTTT. Amino acid sequence: CASSGVPTNEKLFF.

The V gene is TRBV7-2, the J gene TRBJ2-1, with D possibly TRBD2 on 5 matching bases. The V gene's germline CDR1 is SGHTA and CDR2 FQGNSA. There are 13 residues in the CDR3. V shed 4 bases and J shed 7 bases, with 11 bases lying between them. The CDR3, as DNA: TGTGCCAGCAGCTCTGATACTAGGAATGAGCAGTTCTTC. Protein product: CASSSDTRNEQFF.

The CDR3 DNA sequence: TGCAGCCTTGGGGTTAGCGGCACAGATACGCAGTATTTT. Its protein product is CSLGVSGTDTQYF. The chain has TRBV29-1 and TRBJ2-3, with a possible D match to TRBD2 (5 bases). Deletions cut 8 bases from V and 1 base from J, with 13 bases between. The CDR3 is 13 residues long. The germline CDR1 and CDR2 sequences are SQVTM and ANQGSEA.

The chain couples TRBV23-1 to TRBJ1-5; D remains ambiguous. Being an ORF, TRBV23-1 has a function that is uncertain. The V gene lost 6 bases and the J gene lost 6 bases, with 15 bases spanning the gap. The CDR3 has 14 residues. Here the CDR3 DNA reads TGCGCCAGCAGCCGATCGGATGGGTTTCAGCCCCAGCATTTT. It yields the protein CASSRSDGFQPQHF.

CDR3 region: CASSQEGGTQAVQFF. DNA for the CDR3: TGCGCCAGCAGCCAAGAAGGAGGGACCCAAGCTGTGCAGTTCTTC. The chain carries TRBV4-1 and TRBJ2-1; a possible D gene is TRBD2 (6 bases). The germline CDR1 and CDR2 sequences are MGHRA and YSYEKL. The germline V and J ends were trimmed by 0 bases and 12 bases, with 18 bases remaining between them. The length of the CDR3 is 15 residues.

This chain links TRBV6-5 with TRBJ2-1; D unresolved. CDR3 size: 13 residues. Germline CDR1 MNHEY, CDR2 SVGAGI. The germline V and J ends were trimmed by 0 bases and 4 bases, with 4 bases remaining between them. The CDR3 DNA reads TGTGCCAGCAGTTACTCGTATTACAATGAGCAGTTCTTC. Its protein is CASSYSYYNEQFF.

The chain combines TRBV14 with TRBJ1-1; 9 bases agree with TRBD1. Germline CDR1 reads SGHDN; CDR2 reads FVKESK. This CDR3 is built from 14 residues. The junction had 4 bases not matched to a gene; V was cut back by 4 bases and J by 4 bases. CDR3 in DNA: TGTGCCAGCAGCCTACAGGGGGCCTTCACTGAAGCTTTCTTT. Protein: CASSLQGAFTEAFF. Variable domain in full (rest from reference TRBV14 and TRBJ1-1): EAGVTQFPSHSVIEKGQTVTLRCDPISGHDNLYWYRRVMGKEIKFLLHFVKESKQDESGMPNNRFLAERTGGTYSTLKVQPAELEDSGVYFCASSLQGAFTEAFFGQGTRLTVV.

The chain carries TRBV5-4 and TRBJ2-2; D is uncertain. The CDR3 has 14 amino acids. The germline CDR1 and CDR2 sequences are SGHNT and YYREEE (reference sequence). The V end was cut by 0 bases, the J end by 3 bases, with 6 bases between. CDR3: CASSLAFDTGELFF. DNA for the CDR3: TGTGCCAGCAGCTTGGCTTTCGACACCGGGGAGCTGTTTTTT.

This clone occurred once. This specimen includes other DNA sequences encoding the same CDR3. The rearrangement joins TRBV27 to TRBJ2-2; D is ambiguous. V shed 4 bases and J shed 4 bases, with 7 bases lying between them. Germline V gene lookup returns CDR1 MNHEY and CDR2 SMNVEV (reference sequence). The CDR3 is 13 amino acids. The CDR3 DNA is TGTGCCAGCAGTTCAGGATTCACCGGGGAGCTGTTTTTT. This gives the protein CASSSGFTGELFF.

This clone was counted a few times. The CDR3 DNA is TGTGCCAGCAGTGAAGCACCTCCGGAGCCCCAGCATTTT. This sequence encodes CASSEAPPEPQHF. The V and J genes are TRBV6-1 and TRBJ1-5, with D hard to call. Trimming took 0 bases from V and 8 from J, leaving 8 bases between them. The CDR3 length is 13 residues. Germline values: CDR1 MNHNS, CDR2 SASEGT.

The CDR3 loop reads CASSSASTDTQYF. DNA of the CDR3: TGTGCCAGCAGCTCCGCTAGCACAGATACGCAGTATTTT. The chain has TRBV7-6 and TRBJ2-3, with D unclear. Germline CDR1 SGHVS, CDR2 FNYEAQ. Trimming took 4 bases from V and 0 from J, leaving 5 bases between them. The CDR3 length is 13 residues.

This clone came up a few times. This sequence joins TRBV27 and TRBJ2-1; D is undetermined. Trimming shortened V by 5 bases and J by 5 bases, and 10 bases separated the two germline ends. The CDR3 loop spans 13 amino acids. Germline V gene lookup returns CDR1 MNHEY and CDR2 SMNVEV (reference sequence). This CDR3 is CASSPRPHNEQFF. DNA of the CDR3: TGTGCCAGCAGTCCCCGACCCCACAATGAGCAGTTCTTC.

V usage is TRBV7-9 and J usage is TRBJ1-2, with 7 bases lining up with TRBD1. With V trimmed by 6 bases and J by 6 bases, 7 bases remained unmatched. The CDR3 spans 13 residues. Germline-derived CDR1 and CDR2 are SEHNR and FQNEAQ (reference sequence). The CDR3 sequence is CASRPDRVNGYTF. In DNA, the CDR3 is TGTGCCAGCAGACCCGACAGGGTCAATGGCTACACCTTC.

In this sample, this clone turned up a few times. The chain joins TRBV27 to TRBJ2-6, with a possible D match to TRBD1 (5 bases). This CDR3 is 15 amino acids long. V was cut by 5 bases and J by 0 bases, with 8 bases left in between. Germline V lookup: CDR1 MNHEY, CDR2 SMNVEV (reference sequence). This CDR3 is CASSRTNSGANVLTF. The CDR3 DNA reads as TGTGCCAGCAGTAGGACAAACTCTGGGGCCAACGTCCTGACTTTC.

Points on this clone: The same CDR3 also results from other DNA sequences found in this sample. This chain connects TRBV29-1 to TRBJ2-1, with a tentative D call TRBD2 (5 bases). Between the trimmed V and J ends, which lost 6 bases and 4 bases, there was a span of 13 bases. This CDR3 region has 13 residues. Looked up from germline, CDR1 is SQVTM and CDR2 is ANQGSEA. CDR3 nucleotide sequence: TGCAGCGTGGGCGGGTTGGGATACAATGAGCAGTTCTTC. It encodes CSVGGLGYNEQFF.

This chain connects TRBV10-3 to TRBJ1-2; 7 positions match TRBD1. V shed 5 bases and J 4 bases; nucleotides not matched to a gene: 13. This CDR3 comprises 16 residues. Germline assignment: CDR1 ENHRY and CDR2 SYGVKD. In DNA form, the CDR3 reads TGTGCCATCAGTCTGACAGGGCCCCAGGGCTCCTATGGCTACACCTTC. It codes for CAISLTGPQGSYGYTF.

The rearrangement links TRBV7-9 to TRBJ1-2, with unresolved D. From germline, CDR1 is SEHNR and CDR2 FQNEAQ (reference sequence). CDR3 size: 14 residues. V lost 2 bases, J lost 4 bases, and 11 bases lay in between. CDR3 in amino acids: CASSLSETIYGYTF. The CDR3 DNA follows: TGTGCCAGCAGCTTATCCGAGACTATCTATGGCTACACCTTC.

The chain recombines TRBV19 with TRBJ2-7, with TRBD2 matching 12 bases. The CDR3 has 14 amino acids. V was pared by 7 bases and J by 3 bases, with 4 bases of the junction left unmatched. CDR1 LNHDA and CDR2 SQIVND come from the germline V gene (reference sequence). The CDR3 region is CASTTTSGSYEQYF. The CDR3 bases are TGTGCCAGTACTACGACTAGCGGGAGCTACGAGCAGTACTTC.